This TCR beta chain was captured in a study of neurological immune-mediated disorders. This clonotype appeared many times. Germline CDR1 and CDR2: DFQATT and SNEGSKA (reference sequence). The V segment lost 5 bases and the J segment 2 bases; nucleotides outside the gene matches: 7. CDR3 length: 14 amino acids. TCRdb reprocessed the 5' RACE reads via MiXCR and lists one record per CDR3 protein. The sample has 90,000 to 150,000 distinct CDR3 sequences, approximately 3.2% seen once; the top ten hold 1% to 1.5%. Unsorted libraries were derived from 2 million PBMCs stored at -80 C. The clonotype was recovered from a woman aged 30 to 39 with multiple sclerosis. This chain connects TRBV20-1 to TRBJ2-7; 9 bases match TRBD2. Sequencing input: PBMCs. CDR3 amino acids: CSAFSGGRTYEQYF. The CDR3 nucleotides are TGCAGTGCTTTTAGCGGGGGCCGCACCTACGAGCAGTACTTC.